The source of this TCR beta chain is a study of regulatory T cells in long-lasting Graves disease. Regarding time point: persistent/refractory GD, antithyroid drugs over 5 years with positive TRAb. Scientists built the TCR library using RNA that was extracted from PBMCs. This clonotype has at least ten counts. Its matching antigen is unknown. Through Arm-PCR of CDR3 regions and iRepertoire HTBI primers, TCR beta libraries were built. Per the original methods: Taken together, the samples had 50 to 70 TRBV and more than 12 TRBJ segments identified. Via MiXCR, TCRdb re-called the multiplex PCR reads, giving one row per CDR3 protein. Clone size and V and J calls follow TCRdb, not the original study. This repertoire shows a few hundred thousand distinct CDR3 sequences, about a fifth found once; its top ten account for roughly 6.9%. Between the trimmed V and J ends, which lost 3 bases and 4 bases, there was a span of 9 bases. The CDR3 has 13 amino acids. Germline V gives CDR1 MNHGY, CDR2 SVAAGI.

Study-level findings and limits: Accuracy may have suffered from the small sample size. Persistent cases favored TRBV28, TRBJ1-2 and TRBJ2-5.

This chain connects TRBV6-9 to TRBJ1-1, with D uncertain. This clonotype was obtained from a female donor with Graves disease. The input for sequencing was peripheral blood mononuclear cells (PBMCs), taken when the disease was refractory, from a patient treated with antithyroid drugs. This CDR3 reads CASSYARGTEAFF. The CDR3 nucleotides are TGTGCCAGCAGTTACGCACGAGGCACTGAAGCTTTCTTT.